This T cell receptor (beta chain) emerged from a study of CXCR3-negative and CXCR3-positive naive CD8 T cells. Background on the study: The libraries yielded about 135 million TRB reads, about 1.5 +/- 0.3 million each. Study results and caveats: Naive cells positive for CXCR3 carried more hydrophobic TRB CDR3s than CXCR3-negative ones. Naive CXCR3-negative and CXCR3-positive cells had similar TRBV-TRBJ usage; memory differed.

To note about this clonotype: Its antigen is still unknown.

All CD8+ T cell subsets were sorted in triplicate at fewer than 350,000 cells each. The CDR3 spans 14 residues. Looked up from germline, CDR1 is MNHEY and CDR2 is SMNVEV (reference sequence). UMI-labeled TRB cDNA libraries were prepared by 5' RACE. TCRdb reprocessed the 5' RACE reads, keeping one entry per CDR3 protein, no DNA. The listing contains some 100,000 distinct CDR3 sequences. The source of this sequence is a human donor in good health. Some clones in this sample may be carry-over from other donors' samples. The V and J genes are TRBV27 and TRBJ1-1. The sample comprised naive CXCR3+ CD8+ T cells from blood. Subset indicated: CD45RO-CCR7+CD27+CD95- naive CD8+ T cells expressing CXCR3 (TNR3+). The CDR3 loop reads CASRTLGSGTEAFF.